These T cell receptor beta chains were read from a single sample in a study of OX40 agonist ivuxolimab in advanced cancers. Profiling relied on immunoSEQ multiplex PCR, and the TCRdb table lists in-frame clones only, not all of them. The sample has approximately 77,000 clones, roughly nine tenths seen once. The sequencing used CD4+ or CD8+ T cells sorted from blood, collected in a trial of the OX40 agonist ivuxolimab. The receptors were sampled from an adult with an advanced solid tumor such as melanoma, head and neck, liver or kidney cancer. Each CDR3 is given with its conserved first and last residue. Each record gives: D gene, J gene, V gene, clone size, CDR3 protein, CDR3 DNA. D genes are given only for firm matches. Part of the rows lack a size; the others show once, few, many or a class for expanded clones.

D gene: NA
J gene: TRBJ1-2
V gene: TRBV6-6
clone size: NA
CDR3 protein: CASASVGAAGYTF
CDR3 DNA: TGTGCCAGCGCGTCAGTAGGGGCGGCTGGCTACACCTTC

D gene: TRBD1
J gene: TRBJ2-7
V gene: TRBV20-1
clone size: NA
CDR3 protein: CSAGTVTEQYF
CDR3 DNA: TGCAGTGCCGGGACAGTTACCGAGCAGTACTTC

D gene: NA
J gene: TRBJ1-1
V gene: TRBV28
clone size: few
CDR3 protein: CASRPLNTEAFF
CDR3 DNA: TGTGCCAGCAGGCCCTTGAACACTGAAGCTTTCTTT

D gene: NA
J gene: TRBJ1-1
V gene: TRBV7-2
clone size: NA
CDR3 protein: CASSLGVSNTEAFF
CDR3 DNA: TGTGCCAGCAGCTTAGGGGTTTCGAACACTGAAGCTTTCTTT

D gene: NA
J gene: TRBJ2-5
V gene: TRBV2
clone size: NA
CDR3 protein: CASSGRETQYF
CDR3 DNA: TGTGCCAGCAGTGGTAGGGAGACCCAGTACTTC

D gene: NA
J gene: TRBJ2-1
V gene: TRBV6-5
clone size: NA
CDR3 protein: CASQPGSSYNEQFF
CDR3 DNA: TGTGCCAGCCAACCCGGGAGCTCCTACAATGAGCAGTTCTTC

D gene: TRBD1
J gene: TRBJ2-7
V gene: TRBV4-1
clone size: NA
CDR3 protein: CASSQRQGLGLYEQYF
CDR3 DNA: TGCGCCAGCAGCCAGAGACAGGGGTTGGGATTATACGAGCAGTACTTC

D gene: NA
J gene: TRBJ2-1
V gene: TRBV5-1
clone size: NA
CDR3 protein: CASSSRSRIYNEQFF
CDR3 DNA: TGCGCCAGCAGCTCCAGAAGCCGCATCTACAATGAGCAGTTCTTC

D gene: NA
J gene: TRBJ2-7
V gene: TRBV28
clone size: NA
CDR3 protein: CASRSRDEQYF
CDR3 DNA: TGTGCCAGCAGGAGCAGGGACGAGCAGTACTTC

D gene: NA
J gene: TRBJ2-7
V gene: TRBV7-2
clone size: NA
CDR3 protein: CASSIVGESVYEQYF
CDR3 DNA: TGTGCCAGCAGCATCGTGGGGGAGAGCGTCTACGAGCAGTACTTC

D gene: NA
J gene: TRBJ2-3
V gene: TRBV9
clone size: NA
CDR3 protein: CASSVDGQLVTDTQYF
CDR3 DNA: TGTGCCAGCAGCGTAGATGGACAACTAGTCACAGATACGCAGTATTTT

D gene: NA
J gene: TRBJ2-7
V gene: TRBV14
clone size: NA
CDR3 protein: CASSLRTNFGEQYF
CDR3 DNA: TGTGCCAGCAGCCTCCGGACTAACTTTGGCGAGCAGTACTTC

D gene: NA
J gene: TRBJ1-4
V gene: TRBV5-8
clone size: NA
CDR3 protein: CASNPSGASNEKLFF
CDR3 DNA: TGTGCCAGCAACCCCTCCGGGGCTTCGAATGAAAAACTGTTTTTT

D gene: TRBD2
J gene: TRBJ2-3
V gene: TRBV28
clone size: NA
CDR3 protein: CASSLLSGSGDTQYF
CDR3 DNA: TGTGCCAGCAGTTTATTGAGCGGGAGCGGGGATACGCAGTATTTT

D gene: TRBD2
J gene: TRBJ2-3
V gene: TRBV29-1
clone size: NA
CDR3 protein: CSVSPAGGGTDTQYF
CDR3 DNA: TGCAGCGTCTCCCCCGCGGGAGGTGGGACAGATACGCAGTATTTT

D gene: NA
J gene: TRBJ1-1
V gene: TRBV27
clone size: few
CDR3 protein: CASSLNRVGTEAFF
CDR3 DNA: TGTGCCAGCAGTTTAAACAGGGTAGGGACTGAAGCTTTCTTT

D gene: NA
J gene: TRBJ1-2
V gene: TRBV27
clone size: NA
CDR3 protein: CASSSMLLRGYTF
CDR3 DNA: TGTGCCAGCAGTTCGATGCTATTGCGAGGCTACACCTTC

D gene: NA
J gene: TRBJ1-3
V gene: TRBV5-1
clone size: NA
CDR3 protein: CASSFGGQSSGNTIYF
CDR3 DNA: TGCGCCAGCAGCTTTGGGGGACAAAGCTCTGGAAACACCATATATTTT

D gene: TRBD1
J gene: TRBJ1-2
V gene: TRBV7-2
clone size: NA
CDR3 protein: CASSTDRPNYGYTF
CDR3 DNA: TGTGCCAGCAGCACGGACAGGCCTAACTATGGCTACACCTTC

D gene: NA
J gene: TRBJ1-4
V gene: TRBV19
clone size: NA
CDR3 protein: CASSRGTNEKLFF
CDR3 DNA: TGTGCCAGTTCAAGAGGAACTAATGAAAAACTGTTTTTT

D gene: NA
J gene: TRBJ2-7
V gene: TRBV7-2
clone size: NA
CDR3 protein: CASSEVQAYEQYF
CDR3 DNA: TGTGCCAGCAGCGAGGTACAGGCATACGAGCAGTACTTC

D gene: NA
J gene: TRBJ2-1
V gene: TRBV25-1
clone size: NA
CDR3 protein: CASSETPWGAGHNEQFF
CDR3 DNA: TGTGCCAGCAGTGAAACCCCCTGGGGAGCCGGTCACAATGAGCAGTTCTTC

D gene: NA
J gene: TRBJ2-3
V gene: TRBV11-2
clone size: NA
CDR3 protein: CASTFSGRTDTQYF
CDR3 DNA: TGTGCCAGCACCTTTTCGGGGCGGACAGATACGCAGTATTTT

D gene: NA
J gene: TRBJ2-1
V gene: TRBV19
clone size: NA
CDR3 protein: CASSYQRVNNEQFF
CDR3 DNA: TGTGCCAGTAGCTACCAGCGGGTGAACAATGAGCAGTTCTTC

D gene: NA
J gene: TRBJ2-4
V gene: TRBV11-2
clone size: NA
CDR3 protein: CASSSRQRVNIQYF
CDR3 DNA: TGTGCCAGCAGCTCTCGACAGCGCGTTAACATTCAGTACTTC

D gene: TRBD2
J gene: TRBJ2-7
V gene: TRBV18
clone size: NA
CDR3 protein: CASSPLEREVYEQYF
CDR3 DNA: TGTGCCAGCTCACCACTTGAGCGGGAGGTCTACGAGCAGTACTTC

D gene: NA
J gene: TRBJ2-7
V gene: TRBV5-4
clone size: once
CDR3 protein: CASSPDRSIYEQYF
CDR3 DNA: TGTGCCAGCAGCCCTGACAGGTCCATCTACGAGCAGTACTTC

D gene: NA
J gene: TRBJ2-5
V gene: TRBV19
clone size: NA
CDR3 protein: CASKNRRGETQYF
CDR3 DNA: TGTGCCAGTAAGAATAGGAGGGGAGAGACCCAGTACTTC

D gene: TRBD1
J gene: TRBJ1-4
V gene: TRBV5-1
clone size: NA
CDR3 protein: CASSLWGTATNEKLFF
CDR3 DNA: TGCGCCAGCAGCTTGTGGGGGACAGCAACTAATGAAAAACTGTTTTTT

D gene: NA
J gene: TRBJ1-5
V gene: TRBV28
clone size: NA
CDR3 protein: CASSLGAGNQPQHF
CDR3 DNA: TGTGCCAGCAGTTTGGGGGCAGGGAATCAGCCCCAGCATTTT

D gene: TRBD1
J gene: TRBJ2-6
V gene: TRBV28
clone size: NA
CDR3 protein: CASRGTGGTTGANVLTF
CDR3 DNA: TGTGCCAGCAGGGGGACAGGGGGCACTACTGGGGCCAACGTCCTGACTTTC

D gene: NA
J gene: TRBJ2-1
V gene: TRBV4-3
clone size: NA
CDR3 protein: CASSQARLNYNEQFF
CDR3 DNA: TGCGCCAGCAGCCAAGCGAGACTGAACTACAATGAGCAGTTCTTC

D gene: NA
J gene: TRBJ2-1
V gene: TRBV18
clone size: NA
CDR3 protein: CASSQRNQGTEQFF
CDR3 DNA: TGTGCCAGCTCCCAGCGAAATCAGGGAACTGAGCAGTTCTTC

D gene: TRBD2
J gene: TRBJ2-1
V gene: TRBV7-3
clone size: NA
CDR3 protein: CASSLDGTSALGAEQFF
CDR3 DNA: TGTGCCAGCAGCTTAGATGGGACTAGCGCCCTTGGCGCTGAGCAGTTCTTC

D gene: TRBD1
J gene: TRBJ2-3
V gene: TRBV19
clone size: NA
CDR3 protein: CASSDRATGKTADTQYF
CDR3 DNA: TGTGCCAGTAGCGATAGAGCGACAGGGAAAACAGCAGATACGCAGTATTTT

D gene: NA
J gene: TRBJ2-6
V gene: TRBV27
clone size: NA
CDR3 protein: CASSHPRGSGANVLTF
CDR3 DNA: TGTGCCAGCAGCCATCCGAGGGGCTCTGGGGCCAACGTCCTGACCTTC

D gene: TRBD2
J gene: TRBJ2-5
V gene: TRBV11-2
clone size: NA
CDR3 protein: CASSIASGSGETQYF
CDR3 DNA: TGTGCCAGCAGCATCGCTAGCGGGAGTGGAGAGACCCAGTACTTC

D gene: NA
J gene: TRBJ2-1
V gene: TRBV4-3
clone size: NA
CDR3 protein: CASSQAHHSSYNEQFF
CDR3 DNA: TGCGCCAGCAGCCAAGCACACCACAGCTCCTACAATGAGCAGTTCTTC

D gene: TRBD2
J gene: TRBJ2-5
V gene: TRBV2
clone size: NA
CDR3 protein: CASSETLAGVPTQYF
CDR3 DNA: TGTGCCAGCAGTGAAACACTAGCGGGAGTGCCGACCCAGTACTTC

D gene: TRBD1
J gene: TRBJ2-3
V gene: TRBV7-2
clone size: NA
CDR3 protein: CASSEQRTDRDITADTQYF
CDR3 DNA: TGTGCCAGCAGTGAGCAGCGAACGGACAGGGACATTACTGCAGATACGCAGTATTTT

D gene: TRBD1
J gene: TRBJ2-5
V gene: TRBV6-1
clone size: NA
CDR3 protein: CASMGQVQETQYF
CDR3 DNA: TGTGCCAGCATGGGACAGGTACAAGAGACCCAGTACTTC

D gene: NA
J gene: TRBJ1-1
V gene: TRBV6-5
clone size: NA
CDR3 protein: CASTGPPNTEAFF
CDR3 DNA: TGTGCCAGCACCGGACCGCCGAACACTGAAGCTTTCTTT

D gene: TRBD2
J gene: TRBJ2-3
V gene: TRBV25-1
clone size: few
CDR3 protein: CASSVGRGSTDTQYF
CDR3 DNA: TGTGCCAGCAGTGTCGGGCGGGGGAGCACAGATACGCAGTATTTT

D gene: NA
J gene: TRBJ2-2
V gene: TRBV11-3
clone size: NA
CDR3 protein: CASSLVSSVHGELFF
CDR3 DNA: TGTGCCAGCAGCTTAGTATCTAGCGTTCACGGGGAGCTGTTTTTT

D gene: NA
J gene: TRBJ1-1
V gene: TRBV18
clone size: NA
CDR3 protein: CASSPGREVTEAFF
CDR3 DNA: TGTGCCAGCTCACCAGGTCGTGAGGTCACTGAAGCTTTCTTT

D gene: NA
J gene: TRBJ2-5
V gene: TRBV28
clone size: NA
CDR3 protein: CASSSQGGAREETQYF
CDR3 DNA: TGTGCCAGCAGTTCACAAGGGGGGGCTAGAGAAGAGACCCAGTACTTC

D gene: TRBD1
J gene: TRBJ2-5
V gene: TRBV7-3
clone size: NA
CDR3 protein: CASSPQGTGTQYF
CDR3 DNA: TGTGCCAGCAGCCCACAGGGGACGGGGACCCAGTACTTC

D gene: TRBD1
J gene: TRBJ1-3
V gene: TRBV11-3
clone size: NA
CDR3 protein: CASSPRGQVSGNTIYF
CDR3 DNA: TGTGCCAGCAGCCCCCGAGGACAGGTCTCTGGAAACACCATATATTTT

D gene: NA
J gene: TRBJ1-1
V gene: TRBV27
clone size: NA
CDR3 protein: CASNPGSLLMNTEAFF
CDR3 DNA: TGTGCCAGCAATCCCGGGAGTTTACTAATGAACACTGAAGCTTTCTTT

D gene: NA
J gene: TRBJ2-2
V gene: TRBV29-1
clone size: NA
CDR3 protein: CSVEWASGELFF
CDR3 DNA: TGCAGCGTTGAGTGGGCCTCCGGGGAGCTGTTTTTT

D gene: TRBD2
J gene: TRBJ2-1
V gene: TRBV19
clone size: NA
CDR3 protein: CASSIVAGVGHEQFF
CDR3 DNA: TGTGCCAGTAGTATCGTAGCGGGAGTTGGGCATGAGCAGTTCTTC

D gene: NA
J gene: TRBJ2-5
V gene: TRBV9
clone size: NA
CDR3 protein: CASSVSQGFRETQYF
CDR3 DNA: TGTGCCAGCAGCGTATCACAGGGTTTTAGAGAGACCCAGTACTTC

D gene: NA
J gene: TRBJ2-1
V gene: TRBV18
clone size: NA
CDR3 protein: CASSPPGETKQFF
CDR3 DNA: TGTGCCAGCTCACCACCGGGGGAGACTAAGCAGTTCTTC

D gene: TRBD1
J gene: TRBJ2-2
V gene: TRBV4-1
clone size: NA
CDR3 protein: CASSHPTLQGTGELFF
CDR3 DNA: TGCGCCAGCAGCCACCCTACCCTACAGGGGACCGGGGAGCTGTTTTTT

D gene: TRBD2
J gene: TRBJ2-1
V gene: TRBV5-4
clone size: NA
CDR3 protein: CASSLGLAGGNEQFF
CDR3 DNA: TGTGCCAGCAGCTTAGGGCTAGCGGGAGGCAATGAGCAGTTCTTC

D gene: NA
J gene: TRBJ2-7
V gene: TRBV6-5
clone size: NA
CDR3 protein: CASSPRGYVGQYF
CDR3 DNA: TGTGCCAGCAGTCCGAGGGGGTACGTTGGGCAGTACTTC

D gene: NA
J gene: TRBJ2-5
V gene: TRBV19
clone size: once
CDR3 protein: CASPGHIQETQYF
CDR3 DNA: TGTGCCAGTCCAGGACATATTCAAGAGACCCAGTACTTC